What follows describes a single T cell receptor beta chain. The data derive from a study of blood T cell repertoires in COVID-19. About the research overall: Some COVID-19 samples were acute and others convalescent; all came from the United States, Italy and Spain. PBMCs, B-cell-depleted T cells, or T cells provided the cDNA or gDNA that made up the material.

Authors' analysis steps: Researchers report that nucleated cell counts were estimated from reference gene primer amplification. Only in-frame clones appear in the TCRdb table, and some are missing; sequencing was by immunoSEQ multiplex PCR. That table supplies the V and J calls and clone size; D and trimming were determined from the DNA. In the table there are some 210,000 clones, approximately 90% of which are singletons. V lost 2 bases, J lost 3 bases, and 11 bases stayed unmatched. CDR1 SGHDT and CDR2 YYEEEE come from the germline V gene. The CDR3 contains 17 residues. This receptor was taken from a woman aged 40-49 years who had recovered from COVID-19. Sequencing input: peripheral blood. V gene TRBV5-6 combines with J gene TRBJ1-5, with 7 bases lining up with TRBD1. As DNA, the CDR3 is TGTGCCAGCAGCTTTTTTCAGTCGGGACAGATCAATCAGCCCCAGCATTTT. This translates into CASSFFQSGQINQPQHF.